This entry describes one T cell receptor (beta chain). Its antigen is not identified. The germline CDR1 and CDR2 sequences are MGHDK and SYGVNS. The CDR3 length is 15 residues. These data originate in a study of T cells expressing NK-cell markers. As for the study in general: It was from sorted CD3+CD56+NKG2C+, CD3+CD56+NKG2C- and CD3+CD56-NKG2C+ T cells that TCR beta repertoires came. Seven donors tested HCMV-seropositive and one tested seronegative among the eight sequenced.

Generation of TCR beta cDNA was performed by 5'RACE template switching incorporating UMIs. TCRdb re-called the 5' RACE reads and catalogs CDR3 proteins one per entry, DNA excluded. In total, the table holds thousands of distinct CDR3 sequences. Study-level findings and limits: For over 5 donors, the dominant NKG2C+ clonotypes made up roughly 1.0-7.0% of their CD8+ T cells.

The chain combines TRBV25-1 with TRBJ2-5; the D call from TCRdb, TRBD1, cannot be confirmed without DNA. This clonotype was sampled from a man between 18 and 29 years old in good health. Sequenced sample: blood T cells: a sorted CD56 or NKG2C T cell subset, CD4+ or CD8+ T cells, or bulk PBMC T cells (not recorded which). The CDR3: CASRPDRGSQETQYF. The variable domain in full, with the rest retrieved from reference TRBV25-1 and TRBJ2-5, is EADIYQTPRYLVIGTGKKITLECSQTMGHDKMYWYQQDPGMELHLIHYSYGVNSTEKGDLSSESTVSRIRTEHFPLTLESARPSHTSQYLCASRPDRGSQETQYFGPGTRLLVL.